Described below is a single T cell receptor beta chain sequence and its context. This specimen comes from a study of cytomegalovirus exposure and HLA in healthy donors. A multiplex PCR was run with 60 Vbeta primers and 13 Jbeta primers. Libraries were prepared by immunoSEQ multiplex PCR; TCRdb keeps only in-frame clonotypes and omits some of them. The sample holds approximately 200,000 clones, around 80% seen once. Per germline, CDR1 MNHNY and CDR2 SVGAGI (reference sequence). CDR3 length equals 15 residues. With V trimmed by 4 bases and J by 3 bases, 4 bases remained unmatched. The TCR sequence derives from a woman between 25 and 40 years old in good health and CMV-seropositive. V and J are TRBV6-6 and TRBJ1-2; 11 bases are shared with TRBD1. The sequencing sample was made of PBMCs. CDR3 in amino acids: CASSSWTGGDYGYTF. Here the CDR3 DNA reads TGTGCCAGCAGTTCTTGGACAGGGGGCGACTATGGCTACACCTTC.